This passage covers 18 T cell receptor beta chains from one sample sequenced in a study of shared clonotypes between healthy human individuals. Only in-frame clones appear in the TCRdb table, and some are missing; sequencing was by immunoSEQ multiplex PCR. The sample gives 1,500,000 or so clones, approximately 98.5% of which show up once; 0.36% is in the top ten. Sample: naive CD4+ T cells sorted from blood. Described subset: CD45RA+ positively selected. These receptors all stem from a man in his thirties or forties in good health.

The chain links TRBV5-1 to TRBJ1-4, with a tentative D call TRBD1 (5 bases). The CDR3 covers 15 residues. Germline V gene sequence: CDR1 SGHRS, CDR2 YFSETQ. V dropped 2 bases and J dropped 6 bases, with 14 bases sitting between them. The CDR3 is CASSFNQGNDEKLFF. The CDR3 DNA reads TGCGCCAGCAGCTTCAATCAGGGTAACGATGAAAAACTGTTTTTT.

The chain joins TRBV9 to TRBJ2-7, with D perhaps TRBD1 (5 bases). V was cut by 4 bases and J by 7 bases, with 21 bases left in between. Germline CDR1 and CDR2: SGDLS and YYNGEE. CDR3 length equals 15 residues. The CDR3 protein is CASSPRSGKGLEQYF. The CDR3 DNA reads as TGTGCCAGCAGCCCCAGATCAGGGAAGGGGTTGGAGCAGTACTTC.

In its sample, this clone was seen once. At the DNA level, this CDR3 is encoded by other sequences in the same sample as well. V and J are TRBV27 and TRBJ2-1; 8 positions agree with TRBD2. The CDR3 covers 16 residues. Germline trimming cut 2 bases from V and 2 bases from J; bases unmatched to any gene: 5. Looked up from germline, CDR1 is MNHEY and CDR2 is SMNVEV (reference sequence). The CDR3 DNA sequence: TGTGCCAGCAGTTTAAGTCGCGGGAGGCCCTACAATGAGCAGTTCTTC. This sequence encodes CASSLSRGRPYNEQFF.

This rearrangement joins TRBV6-9 to TRBJ2-7; 7 positions agree with TRBD1. With V trimmed by 7 bases and J by 0 bases, 15 bases remained unmatched. This CDR3 spans 17 amino acids. CDR1 is MNHGY and CDR2 is SVAAGI in the germline V gene. DNA for the CDR3: TGTGCCAGCACCCTAATAGAGGGACAGCTACTCTCCTACGAGCAGTACTTC. This encodes CASTLIEGQLLSYEQYF.

Regarding this clone: At the DNA level, this CDR3 is encoded by other sequences in the same sample as well. V is TRBV5-1 and J is TRBJ2-5, with 8 bases lining up with TRBD1. Looked up from germline, CDR1 is SGHRS and CDR2 is YFSETQ. Trimming cost V 4 bases and J 2 bases; bases outside gene matches: 4. This CDR3 is built from 14 residues. The CDR3 loop is CASSGQGGQETQYF. DNA for the CDR3: TGCGCCAGCAGCGGACAGGGTGGGCAAGAGACCCAGTACTTC.

This rearrangement joins TRBV10-3 to TRBJ2-7; TRBD2 matches at 8 bases. Germline V gene sequence: CDR1 ENHRY, CDR2 SYGVKD. V was pared by 10 bases and J by 1 base, with 15 bases of the junction left unmatched. CDR3 size: 16 residues. The CDR3, as DNA: TGTGCCAGCAAGGGCCCGGGGGTAGCGGGATCCTACGAGCAGTACTTC. Its translation: CASKGPGVAGSYEQYF.

V gene TRBV6-6 combines with J gene TRBJ2-2; D remains unclear. Germline lookup yields CDR1 MNHNY and CDR2 SVGAGI (reference sequence). CDR3 length: 15 amino acids. V was pared by 6 bases and J by 0 bases, with 11 bases between. CDR3 region: CASSPNGPNTGELFF. The CDR3 bases are TGTGCCAGCAGCCCGAATGGTCCGAACACCGGGGAGCTGTTTTTT.

This chain joins TRBV5-1 and TRBJ2-1, with D tentatively TRBD2 (6 bases). The V gene's germline CDR1 is SGHRS and CDR2 YFSETQ. Trimming left V 4 bases short and J 6 bases short, with 17 bases between. The CDR3 sequence is 15 residues long. The CDR3 spells CASSVSTSTANEQFF. In DNA form, the CDR3 reads TGCGCCAGCAGCGTCTCGACTAGTACGGCCAATGAGCAGTTCTTC.

The CDR3 protein is CASSLRVTEQFF. DNA for the CDR3: TGTGCCAGCAGCTTACGGGTAACTGAGCAGTTCTTC. The V and J genes are TRBV13 and TRBJ2-1; D remains unclear. The V gene lost 2 bases and the J gene lost 9 bases, with 8 bases spanning the gap. The CDR3 runs 12 residues. Germline CDR1 and CDR2: PRHDT and FYEKMQ (reference sequence). The whole variable domain, remainder taken from reference TRBV13 and TRBJ2-1, is AAGVIQSPRHLIKEKRETATLKCYPIPRHDTVYWYQQGPGQDPQFLISFYEKMQSDKGSIPDRFSAQQFSDYHSELNMSSLELGDSALYFCASSLRVTEQFFGPGTRLTVL.

This sequence joins TRBV5-4 and TRBJ2-3; D gene ambiguous. Trimming pared 3 bases from V and 9 bases from J, leaving 8 bases between. There are 11 residues in the CDR3. CDR1 and CDR2 (germline): SGHNT, YYREEE (reference sequence). CDR3 nucleotides: TGTGCCAGCAGCTACGAAAGGACGCAGTATTTT. It translates to CASSYERTQYF.

The chain combines TRBV6-4 with TRBJ2-7, with D perhaps TRBD1 (7 bases). The CDR3 is 14 amino acids. V was clipped by 8 bases and J by 4 bases, with 18 bases between them. Germline V gene data show CDR1 as MRHNA and CDR2 as SNTAGT. The CDR3 sequence is CASHRGQDYYEQYF. In DNA, the CDR3 is TGTGCCAGCCACCGAGGACAGGACTATTACGAGCAGTACTTC.

The chain couples TRBV5-1 to TRBJ2-5, with 12 positions matching TRBD1. Germline loops: CDR1 SGHRS, CDR2 YFSETQ. With 2 bases clipped from V and 2 bases from J, the junction kept 10 bases outside the gene matches. The CDR3 has 18 amino acids. Here the CDR3 DNA reads TGCGCCAGCAGCTTTTCCGGGACAGGGGGCTTGGGGCAAGAGACCCAGTACTTC. It translates to CASSFSGTGGLGQETQYF.

The chain is built from TRBV5-1 and TRBJ2-6; D is unresolved. The germline V gene has CDR1 SGHRS and CDR2 YFSETQ. The CDR3 is 18 amino acids. V was pared by 6 bases and J by 0 bases, with 19 bases between. For the CDR3, the DNA is TGCGCCAGCACCCTAACCCAGGTCCTGACCTCTGGGGCCAACGTCCTGACTTTC. It yields the protein CASTLTQVLTSGANVLTF.

The chain links TRBV14 to TRBJ2-7, with a tentative D call TRBD2 (5 bases). Trimming left V 4 bases short and J 2 bases short, with 21 bases between. The V gene's germline CDR1 is SGHDN and CDR2 FVKESK. The length of the CDR3 is 17 residues. The CDR3 loop reads CASSRTSGLRRAYEQYF. The CDR3 coding sequence is TGTGCCAGCAGCCGGACTTCCGGGTTGCGGCGGGCCTACGAGCAGTACTTC.

The chain uses TRBV20-1 and TRBJ2-3; D not resolved. CDR1 and CDR2 from the germline V gene are DFQATT and SNEGSKA (reference sequence). Trimming left V 7 bases short and J 6 bases short, with 11 bases between. This CDR3 has 11 amino acids. Here the CDR3 DNA reads TGCAGTGGGGGTAGGATCGATACGCAGTATTTT. Amino acid sequence: CSGGRIDTQYF.

The genes are TRBV10-3 and TRBJ2-7, with 7 bases identical to TRBD1. This CDR3 has 15 residues. J was trimmed by 6 bases and V by 6 bases; bases with no gene match: 14. Germline-derived CDR1 and CDR2 are ENHRY and SYGVKD. This CDR3 reads CAIRTQRGRSFEQYF. CDR3 bases: TGTGCCATCAGGACCCAAAGGGGGCGCTCTTTCGAGCAGTACTTC.

The table lists this clone with a count of one. The V call is TRBV5-4, the J call TRBJ2-1, with 8 bases lining up with TRBD1. The germline V gene encodes CDR1 SGHNT and CDR2 YYREEE (reference sequence). J lost 6 bases, V lost 4 bases, and 12 bases had no gene match. This CDR3 spans 16 amino acids. The CDR3 protein is CASSRPWTGSGNEQFF. The CDR3 bases are TGTGCCAGCAGCCGCCCCTGGACAGGGTCGGGCAATGAGCAGTTCTTC.

CDR3 nucleotides: TGTGCCAGTAGTGCCCGCGGTGGTCCGGGAGACAATGAGCAGTTCTTC. Translating it yields CASSARGGPGDNEQFF. V gene TRBV19 combines with J gene TRBJ2-1, with D possibly TRBD2 on 6 matching bases. There are 16 residues in the CDR3. Germline loops: CDR1 LNHDA, CDR2 SQIVND (reference sequence). Trimming removed 5 bases at V and 5 bases at J, with 19 bases between.